What follows are 11 T cell receptor beta chains derived from one specimen sequenced in a study of blood T cell repertoires in COVID-19. The data were produced by immunoSEQ multiplex PCR, yet TCRdb's version contains in-frame clones alone and is incomplete. The table has around 160,000 clones, approximately 86% seen once. The sample taken for sequencing was peripheral blood. Receptors originate from a woman aged 40 to 49 with active or convalescent COVID-19.

The chain uses TRBV5-5 and TRBJ2-7; 7 bases align to TRBD1. The CDR3 length is 15 residues. V was pared by 4 bases and J by 3 bases, with 10 bases of the junction left unmatched. From germline, CDR1 is SGHKS and CDR2 YYEKEE (reference sequence). CDR3 residues: CASSPGQTLYYEQYF. The CDR3, as DNA: TGTGCCAGCAGCCCGGGACAGACCCTCTACTACGAGCAGTACTTC.

This clone has more than one count but fewer than ten. The chain couples TRBV28 to TRBJ1-2; 9 nucleotides agree with TRBD1. Per the germline V gene, CDR1 is MDHEN and CDR2 is SYDVKM. This CDR3 is 13 amino acids long. V lost 6 bases and J lost 8; bases outside the gene matches: 7. The CDR3 region is CASRQGAKRGYTF. The CDR3 bases are TGTGCCAGCAGACAGGGGGCAAAGAGGGGCTACACCTTC.

The chain carries TRBV10-3 and TRBJ1-2; no clear D gene. The CDR3 runs 12 residues. The germline V gene has CDR1 ENHRY and CDR2 SYGVKD. V was trimmed by 2 bases and J by 4 bases, leaving 5 bases between them. Here the CDR3 DNA reads TGTGCCATCAGTGAGGGACTCTATGGCTACACCTTC. It specifies CAISEGLYGYTF.

The chain is built from TRBV11-2 and TRBJ1-1; D is undetermined. V lost 5 bases and J lost 9, with 34 bases in between. The V gene's germline CDR1 is SGHAT and CDR2 FQNNGV. CDR3 length equals 19 residues. The CDR3 loop is CASSQLTREGSPFVTKAFF. For the CDR3, the DNA is TGTGCCAGCAGCCAGCTTACCCGAGAAGGGAGTCCGTTTGTTACTAAAGCTTTCTTT. Full variable domain (outside the CDR3, taken from reference TRBV11-2 and TRBJ1-1): EAGVAQSPRYKIIEKRQSVAFWCNPISGHATLYWYQQILGQGPKLLIQFQNNGVVDDSQLPKDRFSAERLKGVDSTLKIQPAKLEDSAVYLCASSQLTREGSPFVTKAFFGQGTRLTVV.

The chain links TRBV19 to TRBJ1-6; 8 nucleotides line up with TRBD1. Trimming took 6 bases from V and 0 from J; bases not matched to a gene: 4. CDR1 is LNHDA and CDR2 is SQIVND in the germline V gene (reference sequence). The CDR3 extends over 16 amino acids. This CDR3 reads CASSDRGISYNSPLHF. Written as DNA, the CDR3 is TGTGCCAGTAGCGACAGGGGAATCTCCTATAATTCACCCCTCCACTTT. The full variable domain, rest sourced from reference TRBV19 and TRBJ1-6, is DGGITQSPKYLFRKEGQNVTLSCEQNLNHDAMYWYRQDPGQGLRLIYYSQIVNDFQKGDIAEGYSVSREKKESFPLTVTSAQKNPTAFYLCASSDRGISYNSPLHFGNGTRLTVT.

The V call is TRBV7-2, the J call TRBJ1-1; no firm D call. This CDR3 comprises 14 residues. V lost 7 bases and J lost 4, with 16 bases in between. Germline assignment: CDR1 SGHTA and CDR2 FQGNSA. The CDR3: CASTLGGSSTEAFF. CDR3 in DNA: TGTGCCAGCACTCTTGGAGGGTCCAGCACTGAAGCTTTCTTT.

CDR3 amino acids: CASRRIDRGSDTQYF. The CDR3 DNA sequence: TGTGCCAGCAGACGGATTGACAGGGGATCAGATACGCAGTATTTT. V usage is TRBV5-4 and J usage is TRBJ2-3; 8 bases map to TRBD1. The CDR3 has 15 residues. Germline-derived CDR1 and CDR2 are SGHNT and YYREEE (reference sequence). V shed 5 bases, J shed 4 bases, and the junction held 9 bases outside the gene matches.

This chain's CDR3 is CASSLLLRSNTEAFF. The CDR3 region has the DNA TGTGCCAGCAGTTTATTACTCAGGTCCAACACTGAAGCTTTCTTT. V and J are TRBV28 and TRBJ1-1; D is undetermined. Per the germline V gene, CDR1 is MDHEN and CDR2 is SYDVKM. The CDR3 length is 15 residues. The V end lost 1 base, the J end lost 2 bases, and 11 bases lay between the germline ends.

The rearrangement uses TRBV3-1 (or the pseudogene TRBV3-2) and TRBJ2-1; 9 bases are a match to TRBD2. The V segment lost 4 bases and the J segment 1 base; nucleotides outside the gene matches: 11. The CDR3 is 18 residues long. Germline V gives CDR1 LGHDT, CDR2 YNNKEL (reference sequence). The CDR3 reads CASSPPIAGEKSYNEQFF. Here the CDR3 DNA reads TGTGCCAGCAGCCCACCCATAGCGGGGGAGAAGTCCTACAATGAGCAGTTCTTC.

This clone was detected only once. The chain is built from TRBV27 and TRBJ2-6; possible D gene TRBD1, 5 bases. The CDR3 totals 16 residues. V lost 3 bases and J 0 bases, leaving 9 bases between the germline ends. Germline V gene lookup returns CDR1 MNHEY and CDR2 SMNVEV (reference sequence). In DNA, the CDR3 is TGTGCCAGCAGTTTCCACGACAGCTCTGGGGCCAACGTCCTGACTTTC. This gives the protein CASSFHDSSGANVLTF.

This sequence joins TRBV27 and TRBJ1-2; possible D gene TRBD1, 6 bases. The V gene's germline CDR1 is MNHEY and CDR2 SMNVEV (reference sequence). Trimming took 6 bases from V and 4 from J, leaving 24 bases between them. The CDR3 has 17 amino acids. The CDR3 DNA reads as TGTGCCAGCAGAGCCCTTGGTGGACAGACGCCATTCTATGGCTACACCTTC. Translated: CASRALGGQTPFYGYTF.